Sequencing of this T cell receptor (beta chain) was carried out in a study of neurological immune-mediated disorders. TCRdb itself ran the 5' RACE reads through MiXCR, one entry per CDR3 protein. The sample yields about 38,000 distinct CDR3 sequences, 4.8% seen once. This clonotype has a count of ten or more. Germline CDR1 is SGHVS and CDR2 is FNYEAQ. V lost 2 bases and J lost 5, with 8 bases in between. The CDR3 has 13 residues. What was sequenced was CD4+ T cells from blood. The chain uses TRBV7-6 and TRBJ2-3; D unclear. The sequence came from a man aged 18 to 29 in good health. CDR3 amino acids: CASSLYGEDTQYF. CDR3 DNA sequence: TGTGCCAGCAGCTTATACGGCGAAGATACGCAGTATTTT.